A selection of T cell receptor beta chains follows, all from one sample in a study of long-term antiretroviral therapy in people with HIV. Only in-frame clones appear in the TCRdb table, and some are missing; sequencing was by immunoSEQ multiplex PCR. The sample has 20,000 to 30,000 clones; 81% are singletons. The source was unsorted PBMCs, collected 4.4 years after starting antiretroviral therapy. Source of these receptors: a man aged 25-40 years with HIV. The CDR3 runs from the conserved cysteine through the conserved F or W. Each record gives: J gene, clone size, D gene, CDR3 length, V gene, CDR3 DNA, CDR3 protein. D genes are given only for firm matches. Not all rows give a size; the values are once, few, many and, for expanded clones, a class.

J gene: TRBJ2-7
clone size: .
D gene: TRBD2
CDR3 length: 14
V gene: TRBV2
CDR3 DNA: TGTGCCAGCAGTGAACTGGGCGGGGGTTACGAGCAGTACTTC
CDR3 protein: CASSELGGGYEQYF

J gene: TRBJ2-1
clone size: .
D gene: .
CDR3 length: 15
V gene: TRBV9
CDR3 DNA: TGTGCCAGCACCCCTCGACCGGAAGGCCCCAATGAGCAGTTCTTC
CDR3 protein: CASTPRPEGPNEQFF

J gene: TRBJ2-7
clone size: .
D gene: .
CDR3 length: 13
V gene: TRBV28
CDR3 DNA: TGTGCCAGCAGTAGCCCCTTGGTCTACGAGCAGTACTTC
CDR3 protein: CASSSPLVYEQYF

J gene: TRBJ1-1
clone size: once
D gene: .
CDR3 length: 14
V gene: TRBV5-1
CDR3 DNA: TGCGCCAGCAGCTTGGGACAGACTTACACTGAAGCTTTCTTT
CDR3 protein: CASSLGQTYTEAFF

J gene: TRBJ1-1
clone size: .
D gene: TRBD1
CDR3 length: 15
V gene: TRBV7-2
CDR3 DNA: TGTGCCAGCAGCCCTCGGACAGGTAGGAACACTGAAGCTTTCTTT
CDR3 protein: CASSPRTGRNTEAFF

J gene: TRBJ2-1
clone size: .
D gene: .
CDR3 length: 15
V gene: TRBV4-3
CDR3 DNA: TGCGCCAGCAGCCAAGATCTAGGACCTACAGATGAGCAGTTCTTC
CDR3 protein: CASSQDLGPTDEQFF

J gene: TRBJ1-1
clone size: .
D gene: .
CDR3 length: 15
V gene: TRBV29-1
CDR3 DNA: TGCAGCGTTGAAGTGAAGGGGCGCAGGGACACTGAAGCTTTCTTT
CDR3 protein: CSVEVKGRRDTEAFF

J gene: TRBJ1-1
clone size: .
D gene: .
CDR3 length: 15
V gene: TRBV11-1
CDR3 DNA: TGTGCCAGCAGCTTAGATTTTGATCCGAACACTGAAGCTTTCTTT
CDR3 protein: CASSLDFDPNTEAFF

J gene: TRBJ1-2
clone size: few
D gene: .
CDR3 length: 14
V gene: TRBV6-5
CDR3 DNA: TGTGCCAGCAGTTACTCGTCGGCAGGGGATGGCTACACCTTC
CDR3 protein: CASSYSSAGDGYTF

J gene: TRBJ2-3
clone size: .
D gene: TRBD1
CDR3 length: 13
V gene: TRBV18
CDR3 DNA: TGTGCCAGCTCCCGGGACAGTGCAGATACGCAGTATTTT
CDR3 protein: CASSRDSADTQYF

J gene: TRBJ2-2
clone size: .
D gene: TRBD1
CDR3 length: 15
V gene: TRBV14
CDR3 DNA: TGTGCCAGCAGTCCTCGGACAGGGATCACCGGGGAGCTGTTTTTT
CDR3 protein: CASSPRTGITGELFF

J gene: TRBJ2-7
clone size: once
D gene: .
CDR3 length: 15
V gene: TRBV15
CDR3 DNA: TGTGCCACCAGCAGAGAAGGGACACCGCGGTACGAGCAGTACTTC
CDR3 protein: CATSREGTPRYEQYF

J gene: TRBJ2-7
clone size: .
D gene: .
CDR3 length: 16
V gene: TRBV6-5
CDR3 DNA: TGTGCCAGCAGTTACTCAACAGGTTCGAGATCCTACGAGCAGTACTTC
CDR3 protein: CASSYSTGSRSYEQYF

J gene: TRBJ1-1
clone size: .
D gene: .
CDR3 length: 13
V gene: TRBV28
CDR3 DNA: TGTGCCAGCAGTTCCCAGGGTATCACTGAAGCTTTCTTT
CDR3 protein: CASSSQGITEAFF

J gene: TRBJ2-7
clone size: .
D gene: .
CDR3 length: 11
V gene: TRBV19
CDR3 DNA: TGTGCCAGTGGGGATTTTGGCGAGCAGTACTTC
CDR3 protein: CASGDFGEQYF